This T cell receptor beta chain was profiled in a study of blood T cell repertoires in COVID-19. The table came from immunoSEQ multiplex PCR; TCRdb's copy has only in-frame clones and leaves some out. This table holds some 83,000 clones, around 86% found once. This CDR3 is built from 16 residues. V was trimmed by 3 bases and J by 4 bases, leaving 19 bases between them. The germline gives CDR1 SGHRS, CDR2 YFSETQ. The chain recombines TRBV5-1 with TRBJ2-5, with D tentatively TRBD2 (6 bases). Material for sequencing was peripheral blood. The receptor's source is an elderly man with acute or convalescent COVID-19. The chain's CDR3 is CASSWATRGRGETQYF. In nucleotides, the CDR3 is TGCGCCAGCAGCTGGGCGACTAGAGGTAGAGGAGAGACCCAGTACTTC. Filled out from reference TRBV5-1 and TRBJ2-5, the complete variable domain reads KAGVTQTPRYLIKTRGQQVTLSCSPISGHRSVSWYQQTPGQGLQFLFEYFSETQRNKGNFPGRFSGRQFSNSRSEMNVSTLELGDSALYLCASSWATRGRGETQYFGPGTRLLVL.